This T cell receptor beta chain was found in a study of CD8 T cells in ankylosing spondylitis. Regarding the study as a whole: A motif of seven or eight highly homologous TCR beta variants was seen as apparently characteristic of ankylosing spondylitis blood. Matched ankylosing spondylitis synovial fluid reportedly showed significant enrichment of disease-linked clones.

From germline, CDR1 is MDHEN and CDR2 SYDVKM. Trimming left V 2 bases short and J 2 bases short, with 9 bases between. The CDR3 spans 14 residues. At least ten counts were recorded for this clonotype. Its antigen is not known. Quantitative barcoded 5'-RACE was used to prepare TCR beta libraries. TCRdb used MiXCR to reprocess the 5' RACE reads, holding one entry per CDR3 protein. Among fewer than 200,000 distinct CDR3 sequences listed, around a sixth were seen once. The chain links TRBV28 to TRBJ1-2; D might be TRBD1 (5 bases). The clonotype originates from a male donor aged 5 to 30 with ankylosing spondylitis or in good health (not recorded which). The sequencing sample was made of blood, either unsorted or a sorted T cell fraction (not recorded which). CDR3 nucleotides: TGTGCCAGCAGTTTAATCGGGGGGAACTATGGCTACACCTTC. It encodes CASSLIGGNYGYTF.